This T cell receptor (beta chain) was profiled in a study of blood T cell repertoires in COVID-19. Looking at the study overall: From T cells, B-cell-depleted T cells, or PBMCs came the material, which was cDNA or gDNA.

This table comes from immunoSEQ multiplex PCR, and its TCRdb copy is limited to in-frame clones, with some not included. The table includes about 99,000 clones, around nine tenths detected once. The specimen was peripheral blood. The clonotype was recovered from a human donor in a cohort sampled during active COVID-19.

CDR3 region: CASSSSGTSGNEQFF. In nucleotides, the CDR3 is TGTGCCAGCAGCTCCTCCGGGACTAGCGGGAATGAGCAGTTCTTC. V and J are TRBV9 and TRBJ2-1, with TRBD2 matching 12 bases. The CDR3 loop spans 15 amino acids. The ends lost 4 bases at V and 7 bases at J; junction bases unmatched: 6. The V gene's germline CDR1 is SGDLS and CDR2 YYNGEE.